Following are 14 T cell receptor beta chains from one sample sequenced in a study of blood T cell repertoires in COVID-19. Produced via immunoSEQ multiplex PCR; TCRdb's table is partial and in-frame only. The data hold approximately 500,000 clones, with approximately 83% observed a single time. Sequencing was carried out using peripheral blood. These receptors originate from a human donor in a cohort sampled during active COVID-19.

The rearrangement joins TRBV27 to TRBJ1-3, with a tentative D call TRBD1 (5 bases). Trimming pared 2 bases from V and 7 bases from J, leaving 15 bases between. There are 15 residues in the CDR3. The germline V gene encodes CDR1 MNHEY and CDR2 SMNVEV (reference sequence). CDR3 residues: CASSLLSTGGNTIYF. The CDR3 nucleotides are TGTGCCAGCAGTTTACTCAGCACAGGTGGTAACACCATATATTTT.

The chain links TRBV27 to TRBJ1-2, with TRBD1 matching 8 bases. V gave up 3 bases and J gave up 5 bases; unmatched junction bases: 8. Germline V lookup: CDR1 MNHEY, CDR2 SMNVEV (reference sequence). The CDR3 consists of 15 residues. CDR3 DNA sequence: TGTGCCAGCAGTTTTCTCGTGGACAGGGTTTATGGCTACACCTTC. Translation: CASSFLVDRVYGYTF.

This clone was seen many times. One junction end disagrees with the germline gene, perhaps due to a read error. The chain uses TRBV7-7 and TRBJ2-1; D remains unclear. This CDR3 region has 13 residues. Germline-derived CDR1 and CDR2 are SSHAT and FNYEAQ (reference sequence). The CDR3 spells CASSPGSPSEQFF. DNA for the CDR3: TGTGCTAGCAGCCCCGGTTCCCCTAGTGAGCAGTTCTTC.

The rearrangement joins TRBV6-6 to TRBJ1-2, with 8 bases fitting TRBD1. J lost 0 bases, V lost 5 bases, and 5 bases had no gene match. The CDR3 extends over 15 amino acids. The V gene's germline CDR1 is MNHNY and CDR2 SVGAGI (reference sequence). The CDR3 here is CASSGQGQANYGYTF. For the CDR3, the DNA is TGTGCCAGCAGTGGACAGGGACAAGCTAACTATGGCTACACCTTC.

The CDR3 loop reads CATSDNRPSAYNEQFF. In DNA, the CDR3 is TGTGCCACCAGTGATAATCGCCCTAGCGCCTACAATGAGCAGTTCTTC. The chain employs TRBV24-1 and TRBJ2-1; a weak D match, TRBD2 (6 bases). CDR3 size: 16 residues. With 3 bases removed from V and 2 bases from J, the gap between germline ends came to 13 bases. CDR1 and CDR2 (germline): KGHDR, SFDVKD.

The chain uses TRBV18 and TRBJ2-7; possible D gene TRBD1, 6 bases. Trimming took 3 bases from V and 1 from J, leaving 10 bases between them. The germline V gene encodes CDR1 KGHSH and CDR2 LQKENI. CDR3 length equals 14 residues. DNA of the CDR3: TGTGCCAGCTCACCCCCGGACAGATCCTACGAGCAGTACTTC. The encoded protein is CASSPPDRSYEQYF. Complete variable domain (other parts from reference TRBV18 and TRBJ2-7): NAGVMQNPRHLVRRRGQEARLRCSPMKGHSHVYWYRQLPEEGLKFMVYLQKENIIDESGMPKERFSAEFPKEGPSILRIQQVVRGDSAAYFCASSPPDRSYEQYFGPGTRLTVT.

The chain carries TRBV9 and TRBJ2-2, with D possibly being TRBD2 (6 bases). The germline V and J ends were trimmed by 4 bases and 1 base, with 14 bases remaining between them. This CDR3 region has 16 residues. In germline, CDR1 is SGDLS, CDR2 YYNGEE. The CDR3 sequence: CASSLRPGENTGELFF. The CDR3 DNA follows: TGTGCCAGCAGCTTACGCCCGGGGGAGAACACCGGGGAGCTGTTTTTT.

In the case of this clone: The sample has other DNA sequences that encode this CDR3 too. The DNA for the CDR3 is TGTGCCACCAGTGATATCACGGGGGGCGTCGAGGGCTACACCTTC. The encoded protein is CATSDITGGVEGYTF. The V and J genes are TRBV24-1 and TRBJ1-2; perhaps TRBD1 as D (6 bases). V was cut by 3 bases and J by 8 bases, with 18 bases left in between. The CDR3 covers 15 residues. Germline-derived CDR1 and CDR2 are KGHDR and SFDVKD.

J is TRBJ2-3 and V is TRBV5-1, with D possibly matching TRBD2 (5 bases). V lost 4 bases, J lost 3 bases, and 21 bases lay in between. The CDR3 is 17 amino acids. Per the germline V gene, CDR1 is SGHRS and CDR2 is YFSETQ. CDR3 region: CASSPWNEGRRTDTQYF. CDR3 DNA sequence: TGCGCCAGCAGCCCTTGGAATGAAGGGAGAAGGACAGATACGCAGTATTTT.

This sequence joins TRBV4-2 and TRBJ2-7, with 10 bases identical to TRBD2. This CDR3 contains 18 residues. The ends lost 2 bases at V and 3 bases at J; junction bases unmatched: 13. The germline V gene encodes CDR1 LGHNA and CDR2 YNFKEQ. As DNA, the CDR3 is TGTGCCAGCAGCCAACGACTAGCGGGTCCTGGGGAGTACTACGAGCAGTACTTC. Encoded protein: CASSQRLAGPGEYYEQYF.

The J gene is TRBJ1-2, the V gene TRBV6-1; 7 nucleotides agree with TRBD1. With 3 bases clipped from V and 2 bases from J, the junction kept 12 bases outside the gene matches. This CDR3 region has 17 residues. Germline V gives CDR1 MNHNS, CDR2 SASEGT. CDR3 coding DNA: TGTGCCAGCAGTGAGGTCGGCAGGGGGAGAGGGAACTATGGCTACACCTTC. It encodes CASSEVGRGRGNYGYTF.

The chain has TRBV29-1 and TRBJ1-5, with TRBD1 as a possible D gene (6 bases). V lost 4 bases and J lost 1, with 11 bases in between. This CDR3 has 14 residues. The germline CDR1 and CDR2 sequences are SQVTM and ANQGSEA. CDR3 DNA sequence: TGCAGCGTTGGGGGGGGCGGGAGCAATCAGCCCCAGCATTTT. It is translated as CSVGGGGSNQPQHF.

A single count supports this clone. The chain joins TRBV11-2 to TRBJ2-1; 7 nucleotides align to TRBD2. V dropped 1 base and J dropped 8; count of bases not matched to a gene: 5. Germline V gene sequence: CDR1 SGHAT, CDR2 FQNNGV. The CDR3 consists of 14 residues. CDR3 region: CASSLVSGIDEQFF. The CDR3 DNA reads TGTGCCAGCAGCTTAGTGAGCGGGATCGATGAGCAGTTCTTC.

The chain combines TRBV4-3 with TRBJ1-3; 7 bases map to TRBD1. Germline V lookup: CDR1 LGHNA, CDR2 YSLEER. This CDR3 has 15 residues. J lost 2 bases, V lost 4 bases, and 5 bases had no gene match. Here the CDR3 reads CASSPVTGPGNTIYF. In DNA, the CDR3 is TGCGCCAGCAGCCCAGTGACAGGGCCTGGAAACACCATATATTTT.